These T cell receptor beta chains were read from a single sample in a study of CD8+ T cells in alopecia areata. Assay used: immunoSEQ multiplex PCR; TCRdb lists only in-frame clones, some missing. Of 190,000 or so clones listed, 58% are singletons. The specimen was CD4+ T cells sorted from blood, collected at week 24, from a patient treated with tofacitinib. The receptors were sampled from a human donor with alopecia areata. Each CDR3 is given with its conserved first and last residue. The order of the fields is CDR3 protein, CDR3 DNA, clone size, J gene, V gene, D gene. The D gene is left open where the match is weak. Size is stated for part of the rows, as once, few or many counts, or as a class when the clone is expanded.

CDR3aa: CAWKDAAYEQYF
CDR3nt: TGTGCCTGGAAGGACGCAGCCTACGAGCAGTACTTC
abundance: NA
j_gene: TRBJ2-7
v_gene: TRBV30
d_gene: NA

CDR3aa: CASSESGGFEQYF
CDR3nt: TGTGCCAGCAGCGAGAGCGGGGGGTTTGAGCAGTACTTC
abundance: NA
j_gene: TRBJ2-7
v_gene: TRBV7-2
d_gene: TRBD2

CDR3aa: CASSLGPDTSSYEQYF
CDR3nt: TGCGCCAGCAGCTTGGGTCCGGACACCAGCTCCTACGAGCAGTACTTC
abundance: NA
j_gene: TRBJ2-7
v_gene: TRBV5-1
d_gene: NA

CDR3aa: CATSRDREPNYGYTF
CDR3nt: TGTGCCACCAGCCGGGACAGGGAACCTAACTATGGCTACACCTTC
abundance: NA
j_gene: TRBJ1-2
v_gene: TRBV15
d_gene: TRBD1

CDR3aa: CASSQSPQGLYEQYF
CDR3nt: TGCGCCAGCAGCCAATCGCCTCAGGGATTATACGAGCAGTACTTC
abundance: NA
j_gene: TRBJ2-7
v_gene: TRBV4-3
d_gene: NA

CDR3aa: CSVRDRETQYF
CDR3nt: TGCAGCGTCCGGGACCGGGAGACCCAGTACTTC
abundance: NA
j_gene: TRBJ2-5
v_gene: TRBV29-1
d_gene: NA

CDR3aa: CSVEVRETQYF
CDR3nt: TGCAGCGTTGAAGTACGCGAGACCCAGTACTTC
abundance: NA
j_gene: TRBJ2-5
v_gene: TRBV29-1
d_gene: NA

CDR3aa: CSALEDMNTEAFF
CDR3nt: TGCAGCGCCCTTGAAGACATGAACACTGAAGCTTTCTTT
abundance: NA
j_gene: TRBJ1-1
v_gene: TRBV29-1
d_gene: NA

CDR3aa: CASSPPGQPSEAFF
CDR3nt: TGTGCCAGCTCACCGCCCGGACAGCCATCTGAAGCTTTCTTT
abundance: once
j_gene: TRBJ1-1
v_gene: TRBV18
d_gene: NA

CDR3aa: CASSEYTGGHSPLHF
CDR3nt: TGTGCCAGCAGTGAATACACAGGGGGGCATTCACCCCTCCACTTT
abundance: NA
j_gene: TRBJ1-6
v_gene: TRBV25-1
d_gene: TRBD1

CDR3aa: CASSGGASGYEQYF
CDR3nt: TGCGCCAGCAGCGGGGGGGCTAGCGGATACGAGCAGTACTTC
abundance: NA
j_gene: TRBJ2-7
v_gene: TRBV5-1
d_gene: NA

CDR3aa: CASSLDRGTSYEQYF
CDR3nt: TGTGCCAGCAGCTTAGATCGCGGGACGTCCTACGAGCAGTACTTC
abundance: NA
j_gene: TRBJ2-7
v_gene: TRBV7-6
d_gene: NA

CDR3aa: CASSEMPGSNIQYF
CDR3nt: TGTGCCAGCAGTGAAATGCCAGGTTCAAACATTCAGTACTTC
abundance: NA
j_gene: TRBJ2-4
v_gene: TRBV2
d_gene: NA

CDR3aa: CASSTGQGDEKLFF
CDR3nt: TGTGCCAGCAGCACGGGACAGGGAGATGAAAAACTGTTTTTT
abundance: NA
j_gene: TRBJ1-4
v_gene: TRBV7-6
d_gene: TRBD1

CDR3aa: CASSLGDRPTGELFF
CDR3nt: TGTGCCAGCAGCTTGGGGGACAGACCCACCGGGGAGCTGTTTTTT
abundance: NA
j_gene: TRBJ2-2
v_gene: TRBV5-6
d_gene: TRBD1

CDR3aa: CSVTVANTEAFF
CDR3nt: TGCAGCGTTACGGTAGCGAACACTGAAGCTTTCTTT
abundance: NA
j_gene: TRBJ1-1
v_gene: TRBV29-1
d_gene: NA

CDR3aa: CASSPSAGASDTQYF
CDR3nt: TGTGCCAGCAGTCCCTCAGCGGGGGCCTCAGATACGCAGTATTTT
abundance: few
j_gene: TRBJ2-3
v_gene: TRBV6-5
d_gene: TRBD2

CDR3aa: CASKQGVGTEAFF
CDR3nt: TGTGCCAGCAAACAGGGGGTGGGCACTGAAGCTTTCTTT
abundance: NA
j_gene: TRBJ1-1
v_gene: TRBV7-3
d_gene: TRBD1

CDR3aa: CASSPTGEGETQYF
CDR3nt: TGTGCCAGCAGCCCCACAGGGGAGGGAGAGACCCAGTACTTC
abundance: NA
j_gene: TRBJ2-5
v_gene: TRBV7-7
d_gene: NA

CDR3aa: CASSRPPGGGLQKIEKLFF
CDR3nt: TGCGCCAGCAGCCGACCCCCCGGGGGGGGACTGCAAAAGATTGAAAAACTGTTTTTT
abundance: once
j_gene: TRBJ1-4
v_gene: TRBV4-1
d_gene: NA

CDR3aa: CASSLQGKGDSPLHF
CDR3nt: TGTGCCAGCAGCTTACAGGGGAAGGGAGATTCACCCCTCCACTTT
abundance: NA
j_gene: TRBJ1-6
v_gene: TRBV7-6
d_gene: NA

CDR3aa: CASSPGTGYVAEAFF
CDR3nt: TGTGCCAGCAGCCCCGGGACAGGGTACGTCGCTGAAGCTTTCTTT
abundance: few
j_gene: TRBJ1-1
v_gene: TRBV9
d_gene: TRBD1

CDR3aa: CASSLGDRDFDEQYF
CDR3nt: TGCGCCAGCAGCTTGGGGGACAGGGATTTCGACGAGCAGTACTTC
abundance: NA
j_gene: TRBJ2-7
v_gene: TRBV5-1
d_gene: TRBD1

CDR3aa: CASSGTSGSGETQYF
CDR3nt: TGTGCCAGCAGTGGGACTAGCGGGAGTGGGGAGACCCAGTACTTC
abundance: NA
j_gene: TRBJ2-5
v_gene: TRBV7-3
d_gene: TRBD2

CDR3aa: CASSSSNGGSNQPQHF
CDR3nt: TGTGCCAGCAGCTCGAGCAATGGGGGTAGCAATCAGCCCCAGCATTTT
abundance: NA
j_gene: TRBJ1-5
v_gene: TRBV7-9
d_gene: NA

CDR3aa: CASSQDTSAGELFF
CDR3nt: TGCGCCAGCAGCCAAGATACTAGCGCCGGGGAGCTGTTTTTT
abundance: NA
j_gene: TRBJ2-2
v_gene: TRBV4-1
d_gene: TRBD2

CDR3aa: CASSLRRQVNTGELFF
CDR3nt: TGTGCCAGCAGCTTACGCAGACAGGTGAACACCGGGGAGCTGTTTTTT
abundance: few
j_gene: TRBJ2-2
v_gene: TRBV7-6
d_gene: NA

CDR3aa: CASRRWIAGGSTDTQYF
CDR3nt: TGTGCCTCTCGGAGGTGGATAGCGGGAGGAAGCACAGATACGCAGTATTTT
abundance: NA
j_gene: TRBJ2-3
v_gene: TRBV2
d_gene: TRBD2

CDR3aa: CASSAVAGGPGTGELFF
CDR3nt: TGCGCCAGCAGTGCGGTAGCGGGGGGGCCGGGCACCGGGGAGCTGTTTTTT
abundance: NA
j_gene: TRBJ2-2
v_gene: TRBV10-2
d_gene: TRBD2

CDR3aa: CAWSVRDEQYF
CDR3nt: TGTGCCTGGAGTGTTAGGGACGAGCAGTACTTC
abundance: NA
j_gene: TRBJ2-7
v_gene: TRBV30
d_gene: NA

CDR3aa: CSVIPGPGSTDTQYF
CDR3nt: TGCAGCGTGATACCGGGCCCAGGAAGCACAGATACGCAGTATTTT
abundance: NA
j_gene: TRBJ2-3
v_gene: TRBV29-1
d_gene: NA

CDR3aa: CASRIGQDYGYTF
CDR3nt: TGTGCCAGCAGGATCGGACAGGACTATGGCTACACCTTC
abundance: once
j_gene: TRBJ1-2
v_gene: TRBV2
d_gene: TRBD1

CDR3aa: CASNEGGMDRGYTF
CDR3nt: TGTGCCAGCAACGAGGGGGGTATGGATCGTGGCTACACCTTC
abundance: once
j_gene: TRBJ1-2
v_gene: TRBV6-6
d_gene: NA

CDR3aa: CASGRVSYNEQFF
CDR3nt: TGTGCCAGCGGGCGGGTTTCCTACAATGAGCAGTTCTTC
abundance: NA
j_gene: TRBJ2-1
v_gene: TRBV9
d_gene: NA

CDR3aa: CASRDSGRSYEQYF
CDR3nt: TGTGCCAGCAGGGATAGCGGGAGGTCCTACGAGCAGTACTTC
abundance: NA
j_gene: TRBJ2-7
v_gene: TRBV6-5
d_gene: TRBD2

CDR3aa: CASSFSGGSYEQYF
CDR3nt: TGCGCCAGCAGCTTTTCGGGGGGGAGCTACGAGCAGTACTTC
abundance: NA
j_gene: TRBJ2-7
v_gene: TRBV5-1
d_gene: TRBD2

CDR3aa: CASSQGGLAASYEQYF
CDR3nt: TGCGCCAGCAGCCAGGGGGGACTAGCGGCCTCCTACGAGCAGTACTTC
abundance: once
j_gene: TRBJ2-7
v_gene: TRBV4-1
d_gene: TRBD2

CDR3aa: CASSQRLAGEETQYF
CDR3nt: TGCGCCAGCAGCCAAAGGCTAGCGGGGGAAGAGACCCAGTACTTC
abundance: NA
j_gene: TRBJ2-5
v_gene: TRBV4-1
d_gene: TRBD2

CDR3aa: CASSVVGETQYF
CDR3nt: TGTGCCAGCAGCGTAGTAGGCGAGACCCAGTACTTC
abundance: NA
j_gene: TRBJ2-5
v_gene: TRBV9
d_gene: NA

CDR3aa: CASSQGDIQETQYF
CDR3nt: TGCGCCAGCAGCCAGGGGGACATCCAAGAGACCCAGTACTTC
abundance: once
j_gene: TRBJ2-5
v_gene: TRBV4-1
d_gene: NA

CDR3aa: CASSRVGGEEQYF
CDR3nt: TGTGCCAGCAGCCGAGTAGGGGGCGAAGAGCAGTACTTC
abundance: NA
j_gene: TRBJ2-7
v_gene: TRBV6-5
d_gene: TRBD1

CDR3aa: CASSAGPTGYEQYF
CDR3nt: TGTGCCAGCAGCGCTGGGCCAACTGGCTACGAGCAGTACTTC
abundance: few
j_gene: TRBJ2-7
v_gene: TRBV7-3
d_gene: NA